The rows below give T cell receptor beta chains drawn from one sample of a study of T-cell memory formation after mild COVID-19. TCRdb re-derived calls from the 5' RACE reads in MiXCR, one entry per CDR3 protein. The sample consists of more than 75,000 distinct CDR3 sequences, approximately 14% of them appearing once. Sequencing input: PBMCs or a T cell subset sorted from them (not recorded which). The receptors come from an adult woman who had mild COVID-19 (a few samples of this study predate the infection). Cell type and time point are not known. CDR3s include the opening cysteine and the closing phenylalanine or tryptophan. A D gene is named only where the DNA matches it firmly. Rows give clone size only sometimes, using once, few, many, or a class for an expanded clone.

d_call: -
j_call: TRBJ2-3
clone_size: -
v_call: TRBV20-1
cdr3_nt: TGCAGTGCTAGAGAGGGTCGTCTGCCCAACACAGATACGCAGTATTTT
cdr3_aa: CSAREGRLPNTDTQYF

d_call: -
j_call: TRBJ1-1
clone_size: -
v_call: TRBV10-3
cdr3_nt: TGTGCCATCACTGACAGTGAAAAAGCTGAAGCTTTCTTT
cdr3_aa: CAITDSEKAEAFF

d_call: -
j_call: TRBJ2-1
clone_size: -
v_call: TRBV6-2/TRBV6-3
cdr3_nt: TGTGCCACCCGGGACTCCTACAATGAGCAGTTCTTC
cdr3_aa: CATRDSYNEQFF

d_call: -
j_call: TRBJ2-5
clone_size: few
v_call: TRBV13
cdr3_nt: TGTGCCAGCAGCGGACGGGCGGAGACCCAGTACTTC
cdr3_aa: CASSGRAETQYF

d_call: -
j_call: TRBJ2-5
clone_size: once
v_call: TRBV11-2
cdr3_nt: TGTGCCAGCAGCTTAGGTCCTAGCCCCGAGAAGGAGACCCAGTACTTC
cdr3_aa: CASSLGPSPEKETQYF

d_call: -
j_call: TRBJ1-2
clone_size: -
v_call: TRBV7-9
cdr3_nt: TGTGCCAGCAGCTTAGTCTCCAGGGTCTATGGCTACACCTTC
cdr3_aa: CASSLVSRVYGYTF

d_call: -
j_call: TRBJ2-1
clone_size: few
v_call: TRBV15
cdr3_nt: TGTGCCACCAGCAGTGAGGCGGTAGCTTACAATGAGCAGTTCTTC
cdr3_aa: CATSSEAVAYNEQFF

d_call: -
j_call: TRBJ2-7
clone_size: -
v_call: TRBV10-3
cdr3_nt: TGTGCCATCAGTGAGCCGGGGACCTACGAGCAGTACTTC
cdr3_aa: CAISEPGTYEQYF

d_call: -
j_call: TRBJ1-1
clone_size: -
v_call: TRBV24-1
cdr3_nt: TGTGCCACCAGAGTGGACGTGAACACTGAAGCTTTCTTT
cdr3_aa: CATRVDVNTEAFF

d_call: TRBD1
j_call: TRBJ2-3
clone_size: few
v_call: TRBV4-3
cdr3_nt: TGCGCCAGCAGCCAAGAACAGGGGGGCGCAGATACGCAGTATTTT
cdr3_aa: CASSQEQGGADTQYF

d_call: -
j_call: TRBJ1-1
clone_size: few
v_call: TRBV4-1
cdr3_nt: TGCGCCAGCAGCCAAGTTGGGGTCGGGACTGAAGCTTTCTTT
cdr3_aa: CASSQVGVGTEAFF

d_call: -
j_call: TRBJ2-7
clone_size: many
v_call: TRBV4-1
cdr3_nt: TGCGCCAGCAGCCAAGATCGTGGCGCCCAGACCTACGAGCAGTACTTC
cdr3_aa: CASSQDRGAQTYEQYF

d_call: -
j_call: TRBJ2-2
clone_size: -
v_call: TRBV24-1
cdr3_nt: TGTGCCACCAGTGGTCTTTCAGCCGGGGAGCTGTTTTTT
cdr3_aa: CATSGLSAGELFF

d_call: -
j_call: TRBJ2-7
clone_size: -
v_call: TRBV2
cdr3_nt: TGTGCCAGCAGTGAAACCCCGACTAGCTCCTACGAGCAGTACTTC
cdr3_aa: CASSETPTSSYEQYF

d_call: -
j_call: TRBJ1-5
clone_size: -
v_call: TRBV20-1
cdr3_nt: TGCAGCCCCAGGGACATTAGCAATCAGCCCCAGCATTTT
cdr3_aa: CSPRDISNQPQHF

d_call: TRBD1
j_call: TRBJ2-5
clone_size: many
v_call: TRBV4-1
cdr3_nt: TGCGCCAGCAGCCAGGCATCCGGGACAGGGGGCTCAGGGACCCAGTACTTC
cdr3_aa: CASSQASGTGGSGTQYF

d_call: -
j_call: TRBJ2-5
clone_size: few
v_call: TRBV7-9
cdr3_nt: TGTGCCAGCAGCCCAGATGGCCTTCAAGAGACCCAGTACTTC
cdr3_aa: CASSPDGLQETQYF

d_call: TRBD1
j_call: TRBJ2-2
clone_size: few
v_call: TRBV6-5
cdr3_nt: TGTGCCAGCAGCCTTCAGGGGGCGGAGCTGTTTTTT
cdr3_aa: CASSLQGAELFF

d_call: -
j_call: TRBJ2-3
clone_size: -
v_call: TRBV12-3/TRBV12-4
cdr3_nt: TGTGCCAGCAGTTTTCGGAGGACAGATACGCAGTATTTT
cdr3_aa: CASSFRRTDTQYF

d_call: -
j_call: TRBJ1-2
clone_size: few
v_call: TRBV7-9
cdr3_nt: TGTGCCAGCAGCCCCAGAACTGGACAATATGGCTACACCTTC
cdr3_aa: CASSPRTGQYGYTF

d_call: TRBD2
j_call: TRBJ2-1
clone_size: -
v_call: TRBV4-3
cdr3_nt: TGCGCCAGCAGCCAAGATCACCCCAGCGGGAGTATTAATGAGCAGTTCTTC
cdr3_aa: CASSQDHPSGSINEQFF

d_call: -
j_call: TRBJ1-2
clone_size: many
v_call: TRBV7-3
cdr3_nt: TGTGCCAGCAGCTCCCTGGGGGGAACGAGAGTCTATGGCTACACCTTC
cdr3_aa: CASSSLGGTRVYGYTF